These 14 T cell receptor beta chains were sequenced from one sample in a study of blood T cells in healthy people across ages. Alongside a J-beta primer mix, a sample-barcoded 5' primer served in a second PCR lasting roughly 6 to 11 cycles. TCRdb called the 5' RACE reads again in MiXCR, with one record for every CDR3 protein. The data show about 970,000 distinct CDR3 sequences, with roughly half seen just once and roughly a fifth held by the top ten. Sample: blood. The receptors were sampled from a woman in her sixties in good health.

This clonotype was detected ten times or more. The chain is built from TRBV29-1 and TRBJ2-7; the D is unclear. The germline CDR1 and CDR2 sequences are SQVTM and ANQGSEA. CDR3 length equals 11 residues. Between the trimmed V and J ends, which lost 5 bases and 6 bases, there was a span of 11 bases. CDR3 protein: CSVPMGFEQYF. In DNA, the CDR3 is TGCAGCGTTCCAATGGGGTTCGAGCAGTACTTC.

As regards this clonotype: A clone one base away is much larger, so this may be a read error. The chain employs TRBV4-1 and TRBJ2-1; TRBD2 is a possible D gene (7 bases). The CDR3 is made up of 16 amino acids. Germline V gene sequence: CDR1 MGHRA, CDR2 YSYEKL. CDR3 nucleotide sequence: TGCGCCAGCAGCCAGTACCCTGAGGGGGGGTACAATGAGCGGTTCTTC. Protein product: CASSQYPEGGYNERFF.

The chain is built from TRBV27 and TRBJ2-3; 8 nucleotides match TRBD2. The V gene end was trimmed by 3 bases and the J gene end by 8 bases; junction bases not matched to a gene: 4. The CDR3 is 13 residues long. Germline assignment: CDR1 MNHEY and CDR2 SMNVEV (reference sequence). The CDR3 loop reads CASSFGGAATQYF. CDR3 nucleotide sequence: TGTGCCAGCAGTTTCGGGGGGGCAGCTACGCAGTATTTT.

This clonotype has only a few counts. The rearrangement uses TRBV12-3 or TRBV12-4 and TRBJ2-5; D remains unclear. The CDR3 has 14 amino acids. The V gene lost 2 bases and the J gene lost 3 bases, with 10 bases spanning the gap. DNA for the CDR3: TGTGCCAGCAGTTTAAACAGCTTTGAAGAGACCCAGTACTTC. As protein: CASSLNSFEETQYF.

This chain links TRBV15 with TRBJ2-5; unclear D gene. The length of the CDR3 is 16 residues. V gave up 3 bases and J gave up 0 bases, with 14 bases separating them. The germline V gene has CDR1 LNHNV and CDR2 YYDKDF (reference sequence). This CDR3 is CATSRYEHRDQETQYF. CDR3 coding DNA: TGTGCCACCAGCAGGTACGAACACCGGGACCAAGAGACCCAGTACTTC. Supplemented by reference TRBV15 and TRBJ2-5, the full variable domain reads DAMVIQNPRYQVTQFGKPVTLSCSQTLNHNVMYWYQQKSSQAPKLLFHYYDKDFNNEADTPDNFQSRRPNTSFCFLDIRSPGLGDTAMYLCATSRYEHRDQETQYFGPGTRLLVL.

This clonotype was counted a few times. The chain is built from TRBV20-1 and TRBJ1-5, with D unresolved. This CDR3 spans 12 amino acids. Trimming shortened V by 4 bases and J by 4 bases, and 8 bases separated the two germline ends. Germline V gene data show CDR1 as DFQATT and CDR2 as SNEGSKA (reference sequence). The chain's CDR3 is CSANYVNQPQHF. DNA of the CDR3: TGCAGTGCTAATTACGTAAATCAGCCCCAGCATTTT.

This clonotype was found a few times. The V gene is TRBV5-1, the J gene TRBJ2-5, with D possibly matching TRBD1 (6 bases). The V end lost 4 bases, the J end lost 2 bases, and 15 bases lay between the germline ends. The CDR3 spans 15 residues. The germline gives CDR1 SGHRS, CDR2 YFSETQ. The CDR3 sequence is CASSLSPDRQETQYF. In DNA form, the CDR3 reads TGCGCCAGCAGCCTCTCTCCGGACAGACAAGAGACCCAGTACTTC.

Concerning this clonotype itself: One end of the junction varies from germline; a read error may be responsible. The rearrangement links TRBV3-1 to TRBJ2-7; D is undetermined. The germline V gene encodes CDR1 LGHDT and CDR2 YNNKEL (reference sequence). This CDR3 contains 11 residues. This chain's CDR3 is CAGSLQNEQYF. In DNA, the CDR3 is TGTGCCGGCAGCCTCCAGAACGAGCAGTACTTC.

This clonotype was recorded only once. The germline gene is not matched at one end of the junction; a read error may be the cause. The gene calls are TRBV18 and TRBJ2-1, with D possibly TRBD2 on 6 matching bases. The CDR3 runs to 14 residues. Germline V gives CDR1 KGHSH, CDR2 LQKENI. As DNA, the CDR3 is TGTGTCAGCTCGCCGGGACTGAGGGCCGGAGAGCAGTTCTTC. It translates to CVSSPGLRAGEQFF.

The rearrangement links TRBV30 to TRBJ2-1; TRBD2 matches at 12 bases. Trimming at V came to 0 bases and at J to 5 bases, leaving 2 bases not matched to a gene. This CDR3 has 15 residues. Germline CDR1 is GTSNPN and CDR2 is SVGIG (reference sequence). DNA of the CDR3: TGTGCCTGGAGTGTTGGACTAGCGGGAAACAATGAGCAGTTCTTC. This translates into CAWSVGLAGNNEQFF.

Only a few counts were recorded for this clonotype. The V gene is TRBV12-3 or TRBV12-4, the J gene TRBJ2-5; D possibly corresponds to TRBD1 (6 bases). The V end lost 6 bases, the J end lost 6 bases, and 20 bases lay between the germline ends. The CDR3 is 15 amino acids. This CDR3 reads CASRSDSQHWQTQYF. CDR3 sequence (DNA): TGTGCCAGCAGGTCGGACAGTCAACATTGGCAGACCCAGTACTTC.

The chain links TRBV28 to TRBJ2-5, with 9 bases matching TRBD1. J lost 1 base, V lost 3 bases, and 9 bases had no gene match. Germline CDR1 reads MDHEN; CDR2 reads SYDVKM. CDR3 length equals 17 residues. This chain's CDR3 is CASSLYGTGYAQETQYF. CDR3 in DNA: TGTGCCAGCAGTTTGTACGGGACAGGGTATGCCCAAGAGACCCAGTACTTC.

This clonotype showed up just a few times. The rearrangement links TRBV2 to TRBJ2-5; D is unresolved. The CDR3 consists of 13 residues. Deletions cut 8 bases from V and 5 bases from J, with 15 bases between. CDR1 and CDR2 (germline): SNHLY, FYNNEI. The CDR3 protein is CASYRGVGETQYF. The CDR3, as DNA: TGTGCCAGCTACAGAGGAGTAGGGGAGACCCAGTACTTC.

This chain joins TRBV4-1 and TRBJ2-7; tentative D call: TRBD2 (6 bases). The germline V gene has CDR1 MGHRA and CDR2 YSYEKL. V was clipped by 3 bases and J by 3 bases, with 15 bases between them. CDR3 size: 15 residues. Here the CDR3 DNA reads TGCGCCAGCAGCCAGACCGCGGCGGGATTCTACGAGCAGTACTTC. It encodes CASSQTAAGFYEQYF.